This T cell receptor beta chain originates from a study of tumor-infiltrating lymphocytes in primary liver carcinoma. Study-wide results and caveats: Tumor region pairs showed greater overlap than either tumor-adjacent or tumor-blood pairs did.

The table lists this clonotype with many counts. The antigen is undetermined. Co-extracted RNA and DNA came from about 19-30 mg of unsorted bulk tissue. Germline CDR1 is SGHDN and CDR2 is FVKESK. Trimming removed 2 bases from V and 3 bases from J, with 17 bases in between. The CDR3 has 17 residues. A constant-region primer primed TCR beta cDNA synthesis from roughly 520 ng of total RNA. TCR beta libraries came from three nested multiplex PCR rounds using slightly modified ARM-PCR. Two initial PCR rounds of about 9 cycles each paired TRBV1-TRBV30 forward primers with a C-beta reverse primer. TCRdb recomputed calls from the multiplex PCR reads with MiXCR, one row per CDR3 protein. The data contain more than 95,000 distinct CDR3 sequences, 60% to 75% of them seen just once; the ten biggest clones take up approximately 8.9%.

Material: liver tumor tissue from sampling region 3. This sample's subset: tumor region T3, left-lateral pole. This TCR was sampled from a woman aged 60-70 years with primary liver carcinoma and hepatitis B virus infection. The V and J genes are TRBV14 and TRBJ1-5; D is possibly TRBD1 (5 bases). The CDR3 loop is CASSQLLRSRDNQPQHF. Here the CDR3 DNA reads TGTGCCAGCAGCCAACTCTTGAGGTCCAGGGACAATCAGCCCCAGCATTTT.